This TCR beta chain was observed in a study of graft-versus-host responses after intestinal transplantation. In the study overall: Multivisceral, liver-intestinal, or isolated intestinal grafts went to recipients. Recipients were all induced with anti-thymocyte globulin, then given tacrolimus and steroids for around 3 years. Study-level results: The authors found GvH clones in recipient marrow, some appearing first in ileum or blood. Peak circulating GvH clone levels tracked with early post-transplant HvG declines.

Clones were read by immunoSEQ multiplex PCR, and TCRdb kept only the in-frame ones, dropping some. The sample shows roughly 43,000 clones, 85% to 95% of them seen only once. Germline loops: CDR1 SQVTM, CDR2 ANQGSEA. The CDR3 totals 13 residues. The V gene lost 7 bases and the J gene lost 7 bases, with 19 bases spanning the gap. This clone was detected only once. No antigen is known for it. The source was PBMCs, collected about 11 months after intestinal transplant. The V gene is TRBV29-1, the J gene TRBJ2-5, with TRBD2 as a possible D gene (6 bases). The source of this sequence is a human patient who received an intestinal transplant, so some T cells may come from the graft donor. CDR3 DNA: TGCAGCGCTGGGGGACTGGCTGATGGGACCCAGTACTTC. It codes for CSAGGLADGTQYF.